This T cell receptor beta chain stems from a study of OX40 agonist ivuxolimab in advanced cancers. V lost 3 bases to trimming and J lost 7 bases, with 7 bases between them. The CDR3 is made up of 11 amino acids. Germline loops: CDR1 KGHSH, CDR2 LQKENI. Concerning this clone: Its antigen is currently unknown.

Collection of blood occurred at baseline, at cycle 4 day 1, and at cycle 7 day 1. Study outcomes and limitations: Fewer expanded clones were found on average in CD4+ than in CD8+ T cells. Dosing at 0.1 to 3.0 mg/kg was accompanied by clonal expansion of CD4+ and CD8+ blood T cells by week 6.

Sequencing was performed with immunoSEQ multiplex PCR; in TCRdb, only in-frame clones are kept and a portion is missing. The sample consists of about 65,000 clones, more than 75% of them appearing once. The chain joins TRBV18 to TRBJ2-7; D not certain. Source: CD4+ or CD8+ T cells sorted from blood, taken in a trial of the OX40 agonist ivuxolimab. This receptor was obtained from an adult with an advanced solid tumor such as melanoma, head and neck, liver or kidney cancer. The CDR3 DNA reads TGTGCCAGCTCACCCCAGATAGAGCAGTACTTC. This encodes CASSPQIEQYF. Drawing the rest from reference TRBV18 and TRBJ2-7, the complete variable domain is NAGVMQNPRHLVRRRGQEARLRCSPMKGHSHVYWYRQLPEEGLKFMVYLQKENIIDESGMPKERFSAEFPKEGPSILRIQQVVRGDSAAYFCASSPQIEQYFGPGTRLTVT.